A selection of T cell receptor beta chains follows, all from one sample in a study of T cells in Graves' hyperthyroidism and ophthalmopathy. TCRdb redid the calling of the multiplex PCR reads with MiXCR, one entry per CDR3 protein. The data contain hundreds of thousands of distinct CDR3 sequences, 20% of them singletons. The sample taken for sequencing was blood. The receptors originated from a man aged 25-45 years with Graves' ophthalmopathy. The CDR3 runs from the conserved cysteine through the conserved F or W. Each record gives: V gene, J gene, clone size, D gene, CDR3 DNA, CDR3 protein. The D gene is left open where the match is weak. For some rows the clone size is stated as once, few or many, or as a class when expanded; others skip it.

V gene: TRBV12-3/TRBV12-4
J gene: TRBJ1-5
clone size: many
D gene: .
CDR3 DNA: TGTGCCAGCAGTTTACAGGGCGCCAATCAGCCCCAGCATTTT
CDR3 protein: CASSLQGANQPQHF

V gene: TRBV7-2
J gene: TRBJ1-5
clone size: few
D gene: .
CDR3 DNA: TGTGCCAGCAGCTCGGGACACTCTTCCTATAGCAATCAGCCCCAGCATTTT
CDR3 protein: CASSSGHSSYSNQPQHF

V gene: TRBV12-3/TRBV12-4
J gene: TRBJ1-2
clone size: once
D gene: .
CDR3 DNA: TGTGCCAGCAGCCCATCCGCTGCCTATGGCTACACCTTC
CDR3 protein: CASSPSAAYGYTF

V gene: TRBV7-2
J gene: TRBJ1-1
clone size: many
D gene: .
CDR3 DNA: TGTGCCAGCAGCTTACGACCAGGGACTGCGGGAACTGAAGCTTTCTTT
CDR3 protein: CASSLRPGTAGTEAFF

V gene: TRBV2
J gene: TRBJ2-1
clone size: many
D gene: TRBD2
CDR3 DNA: TGTGCCAGCAGTGTAGGTGGACTAGCGGGAGCCAATGAGCAGTTCTTC
CDR3 protein: CASSVGGLAGANEQFF

V gene: TRBV28
J gene: TRBJ2-3
clone size: few
D gene: .
CDR3 DNA: TGTGCCAGCAGCCGCCCAGTCGGGGCTAGCACAGATACGCAGTATTTT
CDR3 protein: CASSRPVGASTDTQYF

V gene: TRBV13
J gene: TRBJ1-5
clone size: .
D gene: .
CDR3 DNA: TGTGCCAGCATGCCGGCAGGGGCACATCAGCCCCAGCATTTT
CDR3 protein: CASMPAGAHQPQHF

V gene: TRBV6-5
J gene: TRBJ1-2
clone size: few
D gene: .
CDR3 DNA: TGTGCCAGCAGTTACTCGAATGCAATGGATGGCTACACCTTC
CDR3 protein: CASSYSNAMDGYTF

V gene: TRBV10-3
J gene: TRBJ2-7
clone size: .
D gene: .
CDR3 DNA: TGTGCCATCATCCCACAGGTCTGGGAGCAGTACTTC
CDR3 protein: CAIIPQVWEQYF

V gene: TRBV7-9
J gene: TRBJ1-5
clone size: .
D gene: .
CDR3 DNA: TGTGCCAGCAGCCATACCGGGACGAATCAGCCCCAGCATTTT
CDR3 protein: CASSHTGTNQPQHF

V gene: TRBV28
J gene: TRBJ2-7
clone size: .
D gene: TRBD2
CDR3 DNA: TGTGCCAGCAGTTTGTCTAGCGGGAACTACGAGCAGTACTTC
CDR3 protein: CASSLSSGNYEQYF

V gene: TRBV25-1
J gene: TRBJ2-3
clone size: .
D gene: .
CDR3 DNA: TGTGCCAGCAGTGAATACGGGACAACAGATACGCAGTATTTT
CDR3 protein: CASSEYGTTDTQYF

V gene: TRBV7-9
J gene: TRBJ1-5
clone size: few
D gene: .
CDR3 DNA: TGTGCCAGCTCTCAAGGTCTGCCCGGGCAGCCCCAGCATTTT
CDR3 protein: CASSQGLPGQPQHF

V gene: TRBV24-1
J gene: TRBJ2-1
clone size: .
D gene: .
CDR3 DNA: TGTGCCACCAGTGGATACTACAATGAGCAGTTCTTC
CDR3 protein: CATSGYYNEQFF

V gene: TRBV3-1
J gene: TRBJ2-7
clone size: many
D gene: .
CDR3 DNA: TGTGCCAGCAGCCAAGCTGGAGGCGGCTCCTACGAGCAGTACTTC
CDR3 protein: CASSQAGGGSYEQYF

V gene: TRBV20-1
J gene: TRBJ2-7
clone size: few
D gene: TRBD2
CDR3 DNA: TGCAGTGCTAGGCGGGAGGGCTACGAGCAGTACTTC
CDR3 protein: CSARREGYEQYF

V gene: TRBV7-2
J gene: TRBJ2-7
clone size: .
D gene: TRBD1
CDR3 DNA: TGTGCCAGCAGCCGGGGACAGGGGAGCGAGCAGTACTTC
CDR3 protein: CASSRGQGSEQYF

V gene: TRBV11-3
J gene: TRBJ2-1
clone size: .
D gene: TRBD2
CDR3 DNA: TGTGCCAGCAGCCCCGGGACTAGCGGGAGGGCCGCGTTCCTTGAGCAGTTCTTC
CDR3 protein: CASSPGTSGRAAFLEQFF

V gene: TRBV29-1
J gene: TRBJ2-3
clone size: few
D gene: TRBD1
CDR3 DNA: TGCAGCGTAGGTCCCGGCAGGGGGCCAGATACGCAGTATTTT
CDR3 protein: CSVGPGRGPDTQYF

V gene: TRBV12-3/TRBV12-4
J gene: TRBJ2-1
clone size: few
D gene: TRBD2
CDR3 DNA: TGTGCCAGCAGTTTAACTAGCGGGATTCTCAATGAGCAGTTCTTC
CDR3 protein: CASSLTSGILNEQFF

V gene: TRBV7-9
J gene: TRBJ2-2
clone size: .
D gene: TRBD1
CDR3 DNA: TGTGCCAGCAGCCCCGGGACAGGGGGTTCCCCTAGCCGGGAGCTGTTTTTT
CDR3 protein: CASSPGTGGSPSRELFF

V gene: TRBV4-2
J gene: TRBJ1-1
clone size: few
D gene: .
CDR3 DNA: TGTGCCAGCAGCCCTCTCCTCGCGGGCACTGAAGCTTTCTTT
CDR3 protein: CASSPLLAGTEAFF

V gene: TRBV6-1
J gene: TRBJ1-1
clone size: many
D gene: .
CDR3 DNA: TGTGCCAGCAGCGATGGAATGTGGCAGCCCATCGCCACTGAAGCTTTCTTT
CDR3 protein: CASSDGMWQPIATEAFF

V gene: TRBV7-3
J gene: TRBJ2-7
clone size: .
D gene: .
CDR3 DNA: TGTGCCAGCAGCCTCCCCCTTGGGGGGATCTACGAGCAGTACTTC
CDR3 protein: CASSLPLGGIYEQYF

V gene: TRBV7-6
J gene: TRBJ2-1
clone size: .
D gene: TRBD2
CDR3 DNA: TGTGCCAGCAGCACCATAGCGGGAGGATTCGATGAGCAGTTCTTC
CDR3 protein: CASSTIAGGFDEQFF

V gene: TRBV12-5
J gene: TRBJ2-2
clone size: .
D gene: .
CDR3 DNA: TGTGCTAGTGGTTTTAGCCAGGGGCGCACCGGGGAGCTGTTTTTT
CDR3 protein: CASGFSQGRTGELFF

V gene: TRBV11-2
J gene: TRBJ2-5
clone size: .
D gene: TRBD2
CDR3 DNA: TGCGCCAGCAGCCAAGATATAGCGGGAGGGGAGACCCAGTACTTC
CDR3 protein: CASSQDIAGGETQYF

V gene: TRBV2
J gene: TRBJ2-5
clone size: many
D gene: .
CDR3 DNA: TGTGCCAGCACCATAAAGAGGAGACAAGAGACCCAGTACTTC
CDR3 protein: CASTIKRRQETQYF

V gene: TRBV20-1
J gene: TRBJ2-7
clone size: .
D gene: .
CDR3 DNA: TGCAGCGTTGAATACGCCGGGTTCTACGAGCAGTACTTC
CDR3 protein: CSVEYAGFYEQYF